The T cell receptor (beta chain) under discussion was sequenced for a study of shared clonotypes between healthy human individuals. TCRdb keeps only in-frame clones here, not all; method: immunoSEQ multiplex PCR. The repertoire holds about 2.1 million clones, over 85% seen once, with approximately 1.6% in the top ten. CDR1 is SGHRS and CDR2 is YFSETQ in the germline V gene. This CDR3 spans 14 amino acids. The V end was cut by 1 base, the J end by 4 bases, with 12 bases between. CD45RO negativity and positive selection for CCR7 defined naive CD8 cells, a population that excluded terminally differentiated effector memory CD45RA+ cells.

The V gene is TRBV5-1, the J gene TRBJ2-7; maybe TRBD1 (5 bases). This sequence was found in a man aged 18 to 30 in good health. Some clones in this sample may be carry-over from other donors' samples. Material: naive CD8+ T cells from PBMCs. This chain's CDR3 is CASSLIVGAYEQYF. DNA for the CDR3: TGCGCCAGCAGCTTGATCGTTGGGGCTTACGAGCAGTACTTC.